This is a list of T cell receptor beta chains from one sample in a study of naive and memory T cell subsets. Each CDR3 protein gets one entry after TCRdb re-called the UMI-ligation and nested PCR reads with MiXCR. The profile shows 130,000 to 150,000 distinct CDR3 sequences, approximately 24% of them singletons. Input material: naive CD4+ T cells from blood. The receptor set was obtained from a human donor in good health. The CDR3 runs from the conserved cysteine through the conserved F or W. The D gene is left open where the match is weak. Only part of the rows carry a size: once, few, many, or a class if the clone is expanded.

abundance	v_gene	j_gene	d_gene	CDR3nt	CDR3aa
-	TRBV28	TRBJ2-5	TRBD2	TGTGCCAGCAGTTCGAGCGAGGGACTAGCGGGAGTGGAGACCCAGTACTTC	CASSSSEGLAGVETQYF
-	TRBV5-1	TRBJ2-2	-	TGCGCCAGCAGCTTGTGGTCCAACCCCACCGGGGAGCTGTTTTTT	CASSLWSNPTGELFF
-	TRBV10-3	TRBJ2-3	TRBD1	TGTGCCATCAACAACGACAGGGCAAGCACAGATACGCAGTATTTT	CAINNDRASTDTQYF
many	TRBV3-1	TRBJ2-2	-	TGTGCCAGCAGCCAAGGTTGGGGCCACACGGCCGCCGGGGAGCTGTTTTTT	CASSQGWGHTAAGELFF
once	TRBV25-1	TRBJ2-3	TRBD2	TGTGCCAGCAATATAGCGGGCCTCACAGATACGCAGTATTTT	CASNIAGLTDTQYF
many	TRBV29-1	TRBJ1-2	-	TGCAGCGTTACCGAAGGGGGGGCGGAAGGCTACACCTTC	CSVTEGGAEGYTF
many	TRBV7-7	TRBJ2-2	TRBD2	TGTGCCAGCAGCTTAGGCGCGGGAGGGCCCGGCGGGGAGCTGTTTTTT	CASSLGAGGPGGELFF
few	TRBV20-1	TRBJ2-3	-	TGCAGTGCTAGTGGTGCCCCTGGTATCGGTACAGATACGCAGTATTTT	CSASGAPGIGTDTQYF
many	TRBV10-1	TRBJ2-7	TRBD1	TGCGCCAGCAGTGAGGCGAGAGTCGGGACAGGGGCCTACGAGCAGTACTTC	CASSEARVGTGAYEQYF
many	TRBV6-5	TRBJ2-6	TRBD2	TGTGCCAGCAGCCTCACTAGCGGGAGGGGGTACGTCCTGACTTTC	CASSLTSGRGYVLTF
-	TRBV6-5	TRBJ2-5	-	TGTGCCAGCAGTTACCAGGACAGACAAGAGACCCAGTACTTC	CASSYQDRQETQYF
-	TRBV6-5	TRBJ1-1	-	TGTGCCAGCAGTTCCCCCCACACTGAAGCTTTCTTT	CASSSPHTEAFF
many	TRBV20-1	TRBJ2-1	TRBD2	TGCAGTGCTAATAGCGGGAGGCTATATGAGCAGTTCTTC	CSANSGRLYEQFF
many	TRBV12-3/TRBV12-4	TRBJ1-1	-	TGTGCCAGCAGTTTAAGGTTGGGTTACAGGGCGAACACTGAAGCTTTCTTT	CASSLRLGYRANTEAFF
-	TRBV3-1	TRBJ2-7	-	TGTGCCAGCAGCCAAGAAGGTTGGGCAGGGGGGGACGAGCAGTACTTC	CASSQEGWAGGDEQYF
-	TRBV29-1	TRBJ1-1	-	TGCAGCGTTGCGCGGACAGTCATGAACACTGAAGCTTTCTTT	CSVARTVMNTEAFF
few	TRBV12-3/TRBV12-4	TRBJ2-7	TRBD1	TGTGCCAGCAGTCCCGGGACAGGGATTCCGTACGAGCAGTACTTC	CASSPGTGIPYEQYF
-	TRBV15	TRBJ2-7	-	TGTGCCACCAGCAGCCGTCGGGGCTTTAGCTCCTACGAGCAGTACTTC	CATSSRRGFSSYEQYF
few	TRBV29-1	TRBJ1-5	TRBD1	TGCAGCGTTGTGACAGGGCCCAGCACAGCCTCAAATCAGCCCCAGCATTTT	CSVVTGPSTASNQPQHF
-	TRBV10-3	TRBJ1-2	TRBD1	TGTGCCATCAGACCGGGACAGACTAACTATGGCTACACCTTC	CAIRPGQTNYGYTF
-	TRBV7-2	TRBJ1-1	-	TGTGCCAGCAGCGGCGGAGGGTCGAGGACTGAAGCTTTCTTT	CASSGGGSRTEAFF
few	TRBV6-6	TRBJ2-1	-	TGTGCCAGCAGTTACAGGGCTGAGCAGTTCTTC	CASSYRAEQFF
-	TRBV18	TRBJ2-3	TRBD2	TGTGCCAGCTCACCTAAAACTAGCGGGATCCCAGATACGCAGTATTTT	CASSPKTSGIPDTQYF
few	TRBV10-3	TRBJ2-1	-	TGTGCCATCAGTAACACAGTGGGGGGCTACAATGAGCAGTTCTTC	CAISNTVGGYNEQFF
-	TRBV27	TRBJ2-7	TRBD2	TGTGCCAGCAGACTAGCGACAGCGAGCTCCTACGAGCAGTACTTC	CASRLATASSYEQYF
-	TRBV7-9	TRBJ2-3	-	TGTGCCACTCTCCCCTTCGGACAAAGGGCAGATACGCAGTATTTT	CATLPFGQRADTQYF